Each of the 8 T cell receptor beta chains below was sequenced from the same sample in a study of spatial heterogeneity in lung cancer. Time point of the sample: sample taken at primary tumor resection. The study sequenced unsorted whole RNA from tumor, nontumor lung or frozen PBMC. TCRdb processed the 5' RACE reads anew with MiXCR; each CDR3 protein has one entry. The data show 5,400 or so distinct CDR3 sequences, about a quarter seen once. Specimen: PBMCs, collected at surgery. The receptor source for this set is a male donor with early-stage non-small cell lung cancer.

Comments on this clonotype: Here the CDR3 omits its conserved ending phenylalanine or tryptophan, so a read error is the likely source. This sequence joins TRBV5-1 and TRBJ2-7, with 9 bases that match TRBD1. J lost 6 bases, V lost 3 bases, and 10 bases had no gene match. CDR1 is SGHRS and CDR2 is YFSETQ in the germline V gene. This CDR3 is 15 amino acids long. The CDR3 region is CASSSGTGPFCEQYS. The CDR3 DNA is TGCGCCAGCAGCTCCGGGACAGGGCCCTTCTGCGAGCAGTACTCC.

This clonotype turned up a few times. For the CDR3, the DNA is TGCGCCAGCAGCTTTGTTGAGGGGACCCACAACACCGGGGAGCTGTTTTTT. It is translated as CASSFVEGTHNTGELFF. This chain links TRBV5-1 with TRBJ2-2, with D perhaps assigned TRBD1 or TRBD2 (5 bases each). The germline V gene encodes CDR1 SGHRS and CDR2 YFSETQ. V lost 2 bases and J 2 bases, leaving 16 bases between the germline ends. The CDR3 runs to 17 residues.

This clonotype was counted a few times. The genes are TRBV4-2 and TRBJ2-1, with D perhaps matching TRBD1 (6 bases). V was shortened by 0 bases and J by 2 bases, with 14 bases between the two germline ends. This CDR3 is built from 17 residues. The germline CDR1 and CDR2 sequences are LGHNA and YNFKEQ. The CDR3 DNA is TGTGCCAGCAGCCAAGAGGATCCGGCAGGGGCCTACAATGAGCAGTTCTTC. Translated, it gives CASSQEDPAGAYNEQFF.

The rearrangement links TRBV20-1 to TRBJ2-3; 13 bases agree with TRBD2. The CDR3 runs to 15 residues. Germline CDR1 reads DFQATT; CDR2 reads SNEGSKA (reference sequence). J was trimmed by 3 bases and V by 3 bases; bases with no gene match: 3. The CDR3 region has the DNA TGCAGTGCTAGGCTACTAGCGGGAGGGACAGATACGCAGTATTTT. Residues: CSARLLAGGTDTQYF.

This clonotype was observed a few times. V usage is TRBV5-6 and J usage is TRBJ1-5; D gene uncertain. The CDR3 is 13 residues long. Germline-derived CDR1 and CDR2 are SGHDT and YYEEEE. V was shortened by 4 bases and J by 5 bases, with 10 bases between the two germline ends. The CDR3 nucleotides are TGTGCCAGCAGCCGCGCCTCGGATCAGCCCCAGCATTTT. This gives the protein CASSRASDQPQHF.

The chain recombines TRBV28 with TRBJ2-7; 9 positions match TRBD2. Trimming took 5 bases from V and 6 from J; bases not matched to a gene: 11. The length of the CDR3 is 15 residues. CDR1 and CDR2 from the germline V gene are MDHEN and SYDVKM. The CDR3 nucleotides read TGTGCCAGCAGTGACTATGCGGGAGGGGATTTCGAGCAGTACTTC. Residues: CASSDYAGGDFEQYF.

A note on this clonotype: This sequence may be a read error, since a much larger clone differs from it by one base. The gene calls are TRBV9 and TRBJ2-2; D is unclear. Germline CDR1 reads SGDLS; CDR2 reads YYNGEE. The CDR3 runs to 14 residues. The CDR3 sequence is CAGSPHRDTGELFF. The CDR3 region has the DNA TGTGCCGGCAGCCCCCACAGAGACACCGGGGAGCTGTTTTTT.

This clonotype was seen more than once but under ten times. This chain uses TRBV18 with TRBJ2-3; D possibly corresponds to TRBD2 (5 bases). CDR3 length: 15 residues. The V gene lost 2 bases and the J gene lost 0 bases, with 9 bases spanning the gap. Per germline, CDR1 KGHSH and CDR2 LQKENI. DNA of the CDR3: TGTGCCAGCTCACCAGTGGGGAGTAGCACAGATACGCAGTATTTT. It codes for CASSPVGSSTDTQYF.